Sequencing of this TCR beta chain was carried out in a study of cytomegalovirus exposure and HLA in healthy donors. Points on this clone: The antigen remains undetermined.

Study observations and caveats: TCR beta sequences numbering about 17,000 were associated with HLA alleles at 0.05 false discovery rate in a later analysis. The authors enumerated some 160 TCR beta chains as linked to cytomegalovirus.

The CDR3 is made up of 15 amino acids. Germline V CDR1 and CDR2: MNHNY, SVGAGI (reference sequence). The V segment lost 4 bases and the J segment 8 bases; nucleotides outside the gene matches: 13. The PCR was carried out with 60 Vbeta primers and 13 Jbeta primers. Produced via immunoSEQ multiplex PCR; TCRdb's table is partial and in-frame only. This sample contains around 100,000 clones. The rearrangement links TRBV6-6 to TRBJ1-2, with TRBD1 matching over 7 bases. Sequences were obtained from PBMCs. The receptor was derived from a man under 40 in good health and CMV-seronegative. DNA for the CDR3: TGTGCCAGCAGTTTTACTCGGGACAGCCCTGGGGGCTACACCTTC. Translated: CASSFTRDSPGGYTF.